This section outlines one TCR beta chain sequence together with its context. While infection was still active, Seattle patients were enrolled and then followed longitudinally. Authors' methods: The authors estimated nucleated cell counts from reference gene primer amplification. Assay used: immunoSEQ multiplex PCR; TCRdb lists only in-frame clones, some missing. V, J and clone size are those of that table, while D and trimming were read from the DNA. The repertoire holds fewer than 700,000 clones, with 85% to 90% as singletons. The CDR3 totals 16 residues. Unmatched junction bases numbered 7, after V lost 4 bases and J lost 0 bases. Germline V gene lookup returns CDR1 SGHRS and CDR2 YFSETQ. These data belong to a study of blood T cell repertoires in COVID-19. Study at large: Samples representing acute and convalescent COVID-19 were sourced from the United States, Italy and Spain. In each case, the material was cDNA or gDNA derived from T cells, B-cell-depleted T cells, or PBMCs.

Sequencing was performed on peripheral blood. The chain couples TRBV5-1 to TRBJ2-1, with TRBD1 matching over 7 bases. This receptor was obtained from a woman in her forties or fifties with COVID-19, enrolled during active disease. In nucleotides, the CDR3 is TGCGCCAGCAGCAGCCCACAGGGGAACTCCTACAATGAGCAGTTCTTC. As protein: CASSSPQGNSYNEQFF.